This T cell receptor beta chain comes out of a study of T-cell reconstitution after alpha-beta-depleted transplantation in children. The germline gives CDR1 LGHDT, CDR2 YNNKEL (reference sequence). The CDR3 spans 15 residues. V dropped 1 base and J dropped 4; count of bases not matched to a gene: 5. Preparing the TCRbeta library involved the use of unique molecular identifiers. Using its own MiXCR run on the PCR reads, TCRdb lists one record per CDR3 protein. The table lists some 310,000 distinct CDR3 sequences, 20% to 30% of them singletons. The specimen comprised PBMCs, mostly from graft donor cells, sampled 180 days after TCRalphabeta/CD19-depleted stem cell transplant. This TCR derives from a male patient aged 10 to 17 who had a stem cell transplant for acute lymphoblastic leukemia, so the T cells may come from the graft donor. The J gene is TRBJ2-5, the V gene TRBV3-1, with 8 bases identical to TRBD2. This CDR3 is CASSQARGVGETQYF. The CDR3, as DNA: TGTGCCAGCAGCCAAGCGCGGGGGGTGGGAGAGACCCAGTACTTC.